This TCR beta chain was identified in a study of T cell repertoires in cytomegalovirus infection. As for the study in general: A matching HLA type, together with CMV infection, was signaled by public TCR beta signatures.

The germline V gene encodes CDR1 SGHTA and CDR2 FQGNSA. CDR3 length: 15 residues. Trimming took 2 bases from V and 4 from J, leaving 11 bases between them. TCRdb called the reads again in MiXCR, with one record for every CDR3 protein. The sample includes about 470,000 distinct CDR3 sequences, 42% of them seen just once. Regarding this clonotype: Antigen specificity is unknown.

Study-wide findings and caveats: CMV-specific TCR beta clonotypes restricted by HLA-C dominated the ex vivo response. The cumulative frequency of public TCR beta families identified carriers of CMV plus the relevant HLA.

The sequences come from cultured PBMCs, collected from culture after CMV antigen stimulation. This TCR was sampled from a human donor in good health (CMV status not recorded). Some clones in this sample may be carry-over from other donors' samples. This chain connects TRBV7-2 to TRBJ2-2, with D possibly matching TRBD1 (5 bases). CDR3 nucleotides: TGTGCCAGCAGCTTACTTGGACATCTCACCGGGGAGCTGTTTTTT. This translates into CASSLLGHLTGELFF.